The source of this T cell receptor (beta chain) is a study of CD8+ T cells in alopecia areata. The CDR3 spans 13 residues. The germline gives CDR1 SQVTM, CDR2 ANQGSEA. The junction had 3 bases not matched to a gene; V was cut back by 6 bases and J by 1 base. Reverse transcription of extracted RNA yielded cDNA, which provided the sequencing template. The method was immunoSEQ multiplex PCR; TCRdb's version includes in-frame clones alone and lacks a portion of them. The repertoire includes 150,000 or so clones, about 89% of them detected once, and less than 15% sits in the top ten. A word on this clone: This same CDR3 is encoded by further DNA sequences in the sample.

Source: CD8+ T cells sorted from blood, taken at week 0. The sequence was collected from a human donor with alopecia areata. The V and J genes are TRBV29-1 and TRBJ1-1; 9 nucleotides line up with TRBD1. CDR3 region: CSVEDRGNTEAFF. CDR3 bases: TGCAGCGTCGAGGACAGGGGGAACACTGAAGCTTTCTTT.